This passage covers 10 T cell receptor beta chains from one sample sequenced in a study of T cell changes during pregnancy in multiple sclerosis. Using immunoSEQ multiplex PCR, the repertoire was profiled, and TCRdb retains in-frame clones only, with some absent. This table holds fewer than 15,000 clones, 88% found once. The sample was CD8+ T cells from peripheral blood mononuclear cells, taken in the first trimester of pregnancy. The receptors stem from a female donor with multiple sclerosis, enrolled in a pregnancy study.

V is TRBV6-5 and J is TRBJ2-2, with TRBD1 as a possible D gene (6 bases). The CDR3 extends over 14 amino acids. Trimming removed 7 bases at V and 0 bases at J, with 9 bases between. CDR1 is MNHEY, CDR2 SVGAGI, per germline. CDR3 sequence reads: CASTGAANTGELFF. CDR3 nucleotides: TGTGCCAGCACAGGGGCCGCGAACACCGGGGAGCTGTTTTTT.

The rearrangement joins TRBV21-1 to TRBJ2-2; the table's D call, TRBD2, has no DNA check behind it. TRBV21-1 is a pseudogene segment. The CDR3 sequence is 15 residues long. The CDR3 DNA reads TGTGCCAGCAGCAAACGGGGGGCTAACACCGGGGAGCTGTTTTTT. This sequence encodes CASSKRGANTGELFF.

In this sample, this clone turned up a few times. The gene calls are TRBV9 and TRBJ2-1, with TRBD2 matching 15 bases. V dropped 1 base and J dropped 9; count of bases not matched to a gene: 5. Germline V lookup: CDR1 SGDLS, CDR2 YYNGEE. The CDR3 sequence is 16 residues long. The CDR3 protein is CASSVYGLAGGAEQFF. The DNA for the CDR3 is TGTGCCAGCAGCGTATATGGACTAGCGGGGGGGGCTGAGCAGTTCTTC.

The chain carries TRBV10-3 and TRBJ2-5; 7 bases are shared with TRBD1. The J segment lost 3 bases and the V segment lost 6 bases, leaving 4 bases of the junction unmatched. The CDR3 contains 13 residues. Looked up from germline, CDR1 is ENHRY and CDR2 is SYGVKD. The CDR3 reads CAIRNRGKETQYF. CDR3 DNA sequence: TGTGCCATCAGGAACAGGGGTAAAGAGACCCAGTACTTC.

J is TRBJ1-1 and V is TRBV9; no firm D call. The V end was cut by 2 bases, the J end by 3 bases, with 8 bases between. Germline V lookup: CDR1 SGDLS, CDR2 YYNGEE. The CDR3 consists of 13 residues. The CDR3 sequence: CASSVGSYTEAFF. The CDR3 DNA reads as TGTGCCAGCAGCGTCGGGAGTTACACTGAAGCTTTCTTT.

V and J are TRBV27 and TRBJ1-5, with TRBD1 matching 7 bases. This CDR3 region has 14 residues. V dropped 5 bases and J dropped 6; count of bases not matched to a gene: 7. The germline V gene has CDR1 MNHEY and CDR2 SMNVEV (reference sequence). CDR3 sequence reads: CASSDVTGSQPQHF. CDR3 in DNA: TGTGCCAGCAGTGACGTGACAGGGAGTCAGCCCCAGCATTTT.

The J gene is TRBJ2-5, the V gene TRBV10-1; D perhaps matches TRBD1 (6 bases). V lost 1 base and J lost 4, with 13 bases in between. The CDR3 loop spans 15 amino acids. Per germline, CDR1 WNHNN and CDR2 SYGVQD (reference sequence). The CDR3 DNA reads as TGCGCCAGCAGTGAGTTGGCCGAGGGGGTAGAGACCCAGTACTTC. The encoded protein is CASSELAEGVETQYF.

The chain links TRBV11-2 to TRBJ2-3; D not certain. V was trimmed by 7 bases and J by 3 bases, leaving 14 bases between them. The CDR3 runs to 14 residues. The germline V gene has CDR1 SGHAT and CDR2 FQNNGV. This CDR3 is CASIHLAQTDTQYF. As DNA, the CDR3 is TGTGCCAGCATACACCTGGCACAGACAGATACGCAGTATTTT.

This clone has just a few counts. V and J are TRBV4-3 and TRBJ2-2; 9 bases match TRBD1. After removal of 1 base from V and 6 bases from J, the junction contained 3 bases not matched to a gene. Per the germline V gene, CDR1 is LGHNA and CDR2 is YSLEER. There are 15 residues in the CDR3. CDR3 in DNA: TGCGCCAGCAGCCAAGGGGACAGGGAGTCCGGGGAGCTGTTTTTT. Its translation: CASSQGDRESGELFF.

V and J are TRBV2 and TRBJ1-5, with a possible D match to TRBD1 (6 bases). The V end was cut by 9 bases, the J end by 6 bases, with 15 bases between. The CDR3 contains 13 residues. Germline CDR1 is SNHLY and CDR2 is FYNNEI. CDR3 nucleotide sequence: TGTGCCAGTGACCAGGGGAGAGGTCAGCCCCAGCATTTT. It encodes CASDQGRGQPQHF.